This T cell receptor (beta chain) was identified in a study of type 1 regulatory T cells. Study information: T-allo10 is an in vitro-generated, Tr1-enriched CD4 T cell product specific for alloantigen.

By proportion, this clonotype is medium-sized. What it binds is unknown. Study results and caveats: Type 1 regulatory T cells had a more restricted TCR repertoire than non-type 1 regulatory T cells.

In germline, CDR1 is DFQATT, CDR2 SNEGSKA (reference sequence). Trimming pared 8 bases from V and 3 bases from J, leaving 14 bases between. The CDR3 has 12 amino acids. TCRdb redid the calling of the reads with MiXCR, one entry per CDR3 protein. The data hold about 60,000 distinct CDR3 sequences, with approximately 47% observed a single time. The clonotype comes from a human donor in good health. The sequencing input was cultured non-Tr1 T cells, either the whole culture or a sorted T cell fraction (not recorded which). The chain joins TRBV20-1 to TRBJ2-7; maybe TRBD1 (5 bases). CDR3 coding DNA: TGCAGTACCAAAGGGCAGGGCTACGAGCAGTACTTC. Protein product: CSTKGQGYEQYF.